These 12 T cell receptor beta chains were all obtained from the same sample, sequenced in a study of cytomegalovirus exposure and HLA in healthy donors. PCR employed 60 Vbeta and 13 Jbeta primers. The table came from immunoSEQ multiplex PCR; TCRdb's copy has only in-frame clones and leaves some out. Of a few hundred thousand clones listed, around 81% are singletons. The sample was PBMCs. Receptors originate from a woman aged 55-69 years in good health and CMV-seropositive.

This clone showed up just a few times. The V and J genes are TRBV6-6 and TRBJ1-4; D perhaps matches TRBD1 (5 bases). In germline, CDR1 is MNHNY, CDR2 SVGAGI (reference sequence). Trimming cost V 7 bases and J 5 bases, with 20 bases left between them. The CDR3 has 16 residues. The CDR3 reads CASTRVLTGENEKLFF. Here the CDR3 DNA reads TGTGCCAGCACCAGAGTCCTAACAGGCGAAAATGAAAAACTGTTTTTT.

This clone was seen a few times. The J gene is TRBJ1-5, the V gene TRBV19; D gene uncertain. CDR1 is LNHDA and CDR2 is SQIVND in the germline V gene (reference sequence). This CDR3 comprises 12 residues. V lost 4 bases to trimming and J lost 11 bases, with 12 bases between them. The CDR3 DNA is TGTGCCAGTAGTACCTCCGGGAGAGCCCAGCATTTT. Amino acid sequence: CASSTSGRAQHF.

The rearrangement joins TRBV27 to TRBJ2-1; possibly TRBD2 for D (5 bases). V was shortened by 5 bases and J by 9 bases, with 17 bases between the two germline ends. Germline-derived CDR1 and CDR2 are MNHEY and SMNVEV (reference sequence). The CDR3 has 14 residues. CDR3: CASSVVNWAGEQFF. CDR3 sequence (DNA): TGTGCCAGCAGTGTGGTGAATTGGGCGGGTGAGCAGTTCTTC.

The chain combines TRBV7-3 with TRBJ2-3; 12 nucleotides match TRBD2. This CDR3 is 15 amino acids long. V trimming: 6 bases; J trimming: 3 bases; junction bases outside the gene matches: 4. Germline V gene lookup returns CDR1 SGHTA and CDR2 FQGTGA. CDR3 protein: CASSDGTSGTDTQYF. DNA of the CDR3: TGTGCCAGCAGTGACGGGACTAGCGGGACAGATACGCAGTATTTT. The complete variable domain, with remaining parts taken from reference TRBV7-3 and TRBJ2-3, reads GAGVSQTPSNKVTEKGKYVELRCDPISGHTALYWYRQSLGQGPEFLIYFQGTGAADDSGLPNDRFFAVRPEGSVSTLKIQRTERGDSAVYLCASSDGTSGTDTQYFGPGTRLTVL.

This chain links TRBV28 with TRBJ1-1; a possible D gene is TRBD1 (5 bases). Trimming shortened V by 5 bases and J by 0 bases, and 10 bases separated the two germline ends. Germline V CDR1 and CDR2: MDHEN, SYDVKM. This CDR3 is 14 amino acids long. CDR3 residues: CASSGGTLNTEAFF. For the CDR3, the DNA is TGTGCCAGCAGTGGCGGGACCTTGAACACTGAAGCTTTCTTT.

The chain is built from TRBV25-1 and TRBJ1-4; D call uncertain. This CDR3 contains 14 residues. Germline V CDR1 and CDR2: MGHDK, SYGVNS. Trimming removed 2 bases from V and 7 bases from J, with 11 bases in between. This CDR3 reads CASSETQGGEKLFF. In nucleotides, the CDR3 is TGTGCCAGCAGTGAAACACAAGGAGGTGAAAAACTGTTTTTT.

The DNA for the CDR3 is TGTGCCAGTAGTATAGGCCAGGGGGTGACTGAGCAGTTCTTC. Its translation is CASSIGQGVTEQFF. This rearrangement joins TRBV19 to TRBJ2-1; TRBD1 agrees at 7 bases. CDR1 is LNHDA, CDR2 SQIVND, per germline (reference sequence). The CDR3 covers 14 residues. V gave up 1 base and J gave up 9 bases; unmatched junction bases: 6.

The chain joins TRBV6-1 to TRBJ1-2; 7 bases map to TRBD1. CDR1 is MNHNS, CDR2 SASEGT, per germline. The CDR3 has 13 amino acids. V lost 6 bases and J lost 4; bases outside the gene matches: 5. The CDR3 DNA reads TGTGCCAGCAGCCCGGGACAGATCTATGGCTACACCTTC. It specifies CASSPGQIYGYTF.

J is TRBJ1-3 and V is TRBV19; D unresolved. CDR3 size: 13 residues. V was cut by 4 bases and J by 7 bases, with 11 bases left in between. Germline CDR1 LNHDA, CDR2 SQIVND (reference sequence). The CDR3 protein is CASSNRGVNTIYF. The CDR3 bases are TGTGCCAGTAGTAATAGAGGAGTGAACACCATATATTTT.

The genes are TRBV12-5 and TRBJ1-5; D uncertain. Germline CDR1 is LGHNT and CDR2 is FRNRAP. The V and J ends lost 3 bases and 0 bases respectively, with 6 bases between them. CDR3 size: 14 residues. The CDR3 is CASGLTYSNQPQHF. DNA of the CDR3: TGTGCTAGTGGTTTAACATATAGCAATCAGCCCCAGCATTTT.

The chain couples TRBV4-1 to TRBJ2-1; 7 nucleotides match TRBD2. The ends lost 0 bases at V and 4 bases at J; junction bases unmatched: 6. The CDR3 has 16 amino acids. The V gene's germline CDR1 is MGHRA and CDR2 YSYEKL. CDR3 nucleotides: TGCGCCAGCAGCCAAGAAGGGGCTAGCGGTTACAATGAGCAGTTCTTC. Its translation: CASSQEGASGYNEQFF.

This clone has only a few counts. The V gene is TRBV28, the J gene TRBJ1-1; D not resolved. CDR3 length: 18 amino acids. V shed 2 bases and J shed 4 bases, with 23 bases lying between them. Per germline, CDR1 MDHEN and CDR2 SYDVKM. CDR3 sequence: CASSLNSVRLRRSTEAFF. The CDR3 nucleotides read TGTGCCAGCAGTTTAAACTCAGTTCGCCTCAGGAGGTCCACTGAAGCTTTCTTT.